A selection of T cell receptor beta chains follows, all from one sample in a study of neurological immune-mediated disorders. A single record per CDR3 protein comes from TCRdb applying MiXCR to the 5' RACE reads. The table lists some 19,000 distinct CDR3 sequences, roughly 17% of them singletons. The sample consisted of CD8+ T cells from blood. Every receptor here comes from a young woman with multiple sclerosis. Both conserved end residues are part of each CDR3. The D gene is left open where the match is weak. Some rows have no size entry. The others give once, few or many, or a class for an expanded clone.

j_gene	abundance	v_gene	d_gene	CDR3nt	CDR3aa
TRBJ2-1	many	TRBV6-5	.	TGTGCCAGCAGTTACCTACAGCGGGACAATGAGCAGTTCTTC	CASSYLQRDNEQFF
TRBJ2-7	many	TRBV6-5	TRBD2	TGTGCCAGCAGTGTTAGCGGGGGAGAGGCCTACGAGCAGTACTTC	CASSVSGGEAYEQYF
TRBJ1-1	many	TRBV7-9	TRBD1	TGTGCCAGCAGATTGGGACAGGGGGCTTCTGGCACTGAAGCTTTCTTT	CASRLGQGASGTEAFF
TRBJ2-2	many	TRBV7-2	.	TGTGCCAGCAGCTTAGGGAGGGCGATAAACACCGGGGAGCTGTTTTTT	CASSLGRAINTGELFF
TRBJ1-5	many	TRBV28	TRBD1	TGTGCCAGCACCCTACTTCAAGACAGGGGTGAGAATCAGCCCCAGCATTTT	CASTLLQDRGENQPQHF
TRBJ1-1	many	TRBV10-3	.	TGTGCCATCAGTGAGTCAGGGGGATTTGTCACTGAAGCTTTCTTT	CAISESGGFVTEAFF
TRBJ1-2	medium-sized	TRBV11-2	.	TGTGCCAGCAGCCCCGGGGGAGGTTACTATGGCTACACCTTC	CASSPGGGYYGYTF
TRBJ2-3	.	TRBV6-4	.	TGTGCCAGCAGTGACTCAGTCGCGGGTGGAGGGGATACGCAGTATTTT	CASSDSVAGGGDTQYF
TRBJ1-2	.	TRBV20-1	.	TGCAGCATCGCCCTGGGCAGGGCTAAGAACTATGGCTACACCTTC	CSIALGRAKNYGYTF
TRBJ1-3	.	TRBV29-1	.	TGCAGCGTTGGAGAGGAGGGAAACACCATATATTTT	CSVGEEGNTIYF
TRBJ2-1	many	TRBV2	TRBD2	TGTGCCAGCAGTGCCCTGCGGGGGGCCTACAATGAGCAGTTCTTC	CASSALRGAYNEQFF